This paragraph covers one T cell receptor (beta chain) sequence. Trimming took 4 bases from V and 4 from J; bases not matched to a gene: 0. Germline V gives CDR1 SQVTM, CDR2 ANQGSEA. The length of the CDR3 is 11 residues. Under the authors' procedure: Reference gene primers were amplified, and this amplification served to estimate nucleated cell counts. Profiling relied on immunoSEQ multiplex PCR, and the TCRdb table lists in-frame clones only, not all of them. V, J and clone size were drawn from that table, and D and trimming were deduced from the DNA. In the table there are 200,000 to 250,000 clones, about four fifths of which are singletons. The sample originates from a study of blood T cell repertoires in COVID-19. Study background: Collection of acute and convalescent COVID-19 samples took place in the United States, Italy and Spain. PBMCs, B-cell-depleted T cells, or T cells provided the cDNA or gDNA that made up the material.

V usage is TRBV29-1 and J usage is TRBJ1-2; 7 nucleotides agree with TRBD1. The sequenced material came from peripheral blood. The receptor was derived from a woman older than 75 with acute or convalescent COVID-19. The CDR3 region has the DNA TGCAGCGTTGGGACAGGCTATGGCTACACCTTC. Protein sequence: CSVGTGYGYTF.